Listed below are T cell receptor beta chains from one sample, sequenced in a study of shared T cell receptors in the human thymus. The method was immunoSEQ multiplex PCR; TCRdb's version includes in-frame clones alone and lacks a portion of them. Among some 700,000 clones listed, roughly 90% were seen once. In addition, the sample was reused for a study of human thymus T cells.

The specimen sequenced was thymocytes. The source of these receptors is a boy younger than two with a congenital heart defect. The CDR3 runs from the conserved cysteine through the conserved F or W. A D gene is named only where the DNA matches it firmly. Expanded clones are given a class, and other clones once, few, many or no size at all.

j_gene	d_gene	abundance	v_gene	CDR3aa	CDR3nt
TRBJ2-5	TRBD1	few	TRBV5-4	CASSCGQGQETQYF	TGTGCCAGCAGCTGCGGACAGGGCCAAGAGACCCAGTACTTC
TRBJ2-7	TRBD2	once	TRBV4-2	CASSQGGLAGSEQYF	TGTGCCAGCAGCCAAGGGGGACTAGCGGGAAGCGAGCAGTACTTC
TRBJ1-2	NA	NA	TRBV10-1	CANTTAGGYTF	TGCGCCAACACCACCGCGGGAGGCTACACCTTC
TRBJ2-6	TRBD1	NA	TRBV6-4	CASSDVLGTGDLKSGANVLTF	TGTGCCAGCAGTGACGTATTGGGGACAGGGGACCTAAAATCTGGGGCCAACGTCCTGACTTTC
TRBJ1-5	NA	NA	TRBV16	CASSQFGGSNQPQHF	TGTGCCAGCAGCCAATTCGGGGGGAGCAATCAGCCCCAGCATTTT
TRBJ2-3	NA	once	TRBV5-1	CASSIDGTSGTDTQYF	TGCGCCAGCAGTATTGACGGGACAAGTGGCACAGATACGCAGTATTTT
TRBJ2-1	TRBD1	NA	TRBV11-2	CASSPPGGYSYNEQFF	TGTGCCAGCAGCCCACCAGGGGGTTACTCCTACAATGAGCAGTTCTTC
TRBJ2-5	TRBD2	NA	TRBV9	CASSRLAASGETQYF	TGTGCCAGCAGTCGTCTAGCGGCTTCGGGGGAGACCCAGTACTTC
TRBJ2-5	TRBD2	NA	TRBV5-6	CASTPSGGLETQYF	TGTGCCAGCACCCCTAGCGGGGGGTTAGAGACCCAGTACTTC
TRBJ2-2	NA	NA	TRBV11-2	CASSFDGAVNTGELFF	TGTGCCAGCAGCTTTGACGGAGCCGTGAACACCGGGGAGCTGTTTTTT
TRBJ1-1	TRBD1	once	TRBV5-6	CASSPGTGVSREAFF	TGTGCCAGCAGCCCAGGGACAGGGGTTTCTCGTGAAGCTTTCTTT
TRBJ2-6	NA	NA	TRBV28	CASSDGTRGGSTGANVLTF	TGTGCCAGCAGTGACGGGACACGAGGGGGTTCTACAGGGGCCAACGTCCTGACTTTC
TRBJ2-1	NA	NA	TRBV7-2	CASSLARGYPPYYNEQFF	TGTGCCAGCAGCTTAGCGCGAGGCTATCCACCCTACTACAATGAGCAGTTCTTC
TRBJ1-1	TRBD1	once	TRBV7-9	CASSALQGADGMNTEAFF	TGTGCCAGCAGCGCGCTACAGGGGGCGGACGGGATGAACACTGAAGCTTTCTTT
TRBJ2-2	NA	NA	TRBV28	CASSAAGRNTGELFF	TGTGCCAGCAGTGCCGCCGGGAGGAACACCGGGGAGCTGTTTTTT
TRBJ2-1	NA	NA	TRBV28	CASTLRGHEQFF	TGTGCCAGCACCCTGAGAGGGCATGAGCAGTTCTTC
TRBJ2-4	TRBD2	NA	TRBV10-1	CASSGAGKKNIQYF	TGCGCCAGCAGTGGAGCGGGGAAAAAAAACATTCAGTACTTC
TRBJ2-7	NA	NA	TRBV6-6	CASSYSHQGGHEQYF	TGTGCCAGCAGTTACTCCCATCAGGGGGGCCACGAGCAGTACTTC
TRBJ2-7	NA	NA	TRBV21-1	CASNYTPGSRDEQYF	TGTGCCAGCAACTACACCCCCGGGAGTAGGGACGAGCAGTACTTC
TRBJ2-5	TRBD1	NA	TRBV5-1	CASSDTLQGLKTQYF	TGCGCCAGCAGCGACACACTACAGGGGCTGAAGACCCAGTACTTC
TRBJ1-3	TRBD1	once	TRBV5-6	CASTGGSGNTIYF	TGTGCCAGCACAGGGGGATCTGGAAACACCATATATTTT
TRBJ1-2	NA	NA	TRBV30	CAWSLRGGYTF	TGTGCCTGGAGTCTGAGGGGGGGCTACACCTTC
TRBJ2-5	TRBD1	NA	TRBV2	CASSPGQGGETQYF	TGTGCCAGCAGTCCGGGACAGGGGGGAGAGACCCAGTACTTC
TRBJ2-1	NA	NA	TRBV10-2	CASSFAVNNEQFF	TGCGCCAGCAGTTTCGCAGTGAACAATGAGCAGTTCTTC
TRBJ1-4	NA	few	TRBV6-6	CASSYGADEKLFF	TGTGCCAGCAGTTACGGGGCAGATGAAAAACTGTTTTTT
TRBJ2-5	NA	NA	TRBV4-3	CASSLNVGQIKETQYF	TGCGCCAGCAGCCTAAACGTGGGACAAATCAAGGAGACCCAGTACTTC
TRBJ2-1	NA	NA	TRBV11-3	CASSLGVAEDNEQFF	TGTGCCAGCAGCTTAGGCGTAGCGGAGGACAATGAGCAGTTCTTC
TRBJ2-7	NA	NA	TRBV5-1	CASSSGYEQYF	TGCGCCAGCAGCTCCGGCTACGAGCAGTACTTC
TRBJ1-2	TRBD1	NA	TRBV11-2	CASSFSRDRLNYGYTF	TGTGCCAGCAGCTTCTCCCGGGACAGACTAAACTATGGCTACACCTTC
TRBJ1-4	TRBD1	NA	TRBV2	CASIIKEDRGRGTNEKLFF	TGTGCCAGCATTATTAAAGAGGACAGGGGGCGCGGAACTAATGAAAAACTGTTTTTT
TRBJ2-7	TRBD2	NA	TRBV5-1	CASSSRREGYEQYF	TGCGCCAGCAGCTCTCGGCGGGAGGGCTACGAGCAGTACTTC
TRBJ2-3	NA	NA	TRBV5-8	CASSSYTDTQYF	TGTGCCAGCAGCTCCTACACAGATACGCAGTATTTT
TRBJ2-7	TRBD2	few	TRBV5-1	CASSNGLAGAHEQYF	TGCGCCAGCAGCAATGGACTAGCGGGAGCACACGAGCAGTACTTC
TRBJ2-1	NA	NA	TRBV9	CASQGSSYNEQFF	TGTGCCAGTCAGGGGAGCTCCTACAATGAGCAGTTCTTC
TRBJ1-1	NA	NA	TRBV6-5	CASSSPTESDTEAFF	TGTGCCAGCAGTTCCCCGACTGAGAGTGACACTGAAGCTTTCTTT
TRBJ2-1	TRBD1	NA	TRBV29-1	CSVPGQGRDEQFF	TGCAGCGTCCCGGGACAGGGCAGGGATGAGCAGTTCTTC
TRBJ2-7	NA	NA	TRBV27	CASRDRASSYEQYF	TGTGCCAGCAGGGACAGAGCCAGCTCCTACGAGCAGTACTTC
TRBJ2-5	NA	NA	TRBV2	CASTSGQETQYF	TGTGCAAGCACCAGCGGTCAAGAGACCCAGTACTTC
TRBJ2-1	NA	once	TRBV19	CASSRRGRHPYNEQFF	TGTGCCAGTAGCCGACGAGGGCGGCACCCCTACAATGAGCAGTTCTTC
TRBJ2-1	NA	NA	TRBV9	CASSPSEQFF	TGTGCCAGCAGCCCCTCTGAGCAGTTCTTC
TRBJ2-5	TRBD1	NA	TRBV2	CASSDPRGQETQYF	TGTGCCAGCAGTGATCCCAGGGGGCAAGAGACCCAGTACTTC
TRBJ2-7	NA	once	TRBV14	CASSQDTLEPSYEQYF	TGTGCCAGCAGCCAAGATACTCTGGAGCCCTCCTACGAGCAGTACTTC
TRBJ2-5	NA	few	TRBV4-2	CASSQEGQAQETQYF	TGTGCCAGCAGCCAAGAGGGGCAGGCCCAAGAGACCCAGTACTTC
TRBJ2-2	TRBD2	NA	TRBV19	CASTSTGTSGRADTGELFF	TGTGCCAGTACCTCAACCGGGACTAGCGGGAGGGCGGACACCGGGGAGCTGTTTTTT
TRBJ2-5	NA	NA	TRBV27	CASSLSIGREGAETQYF	TGTGCCAGCAGTTTATCGATCGGCCGGGAGGGGGCAGAGACCCAGTACTTC
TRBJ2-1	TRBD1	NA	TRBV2	CASRADRGPLYNEQFF	TGTGCCAGCAGGGCGGACAGGGGGCCTTTATACAATGAGCAGTTCTTC
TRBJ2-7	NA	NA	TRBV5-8	CASSFTKGGHYEQYF	TGTGCCAGCAGCTTTACCAAAGGTGGGCACTACGAGCAGTACTTC